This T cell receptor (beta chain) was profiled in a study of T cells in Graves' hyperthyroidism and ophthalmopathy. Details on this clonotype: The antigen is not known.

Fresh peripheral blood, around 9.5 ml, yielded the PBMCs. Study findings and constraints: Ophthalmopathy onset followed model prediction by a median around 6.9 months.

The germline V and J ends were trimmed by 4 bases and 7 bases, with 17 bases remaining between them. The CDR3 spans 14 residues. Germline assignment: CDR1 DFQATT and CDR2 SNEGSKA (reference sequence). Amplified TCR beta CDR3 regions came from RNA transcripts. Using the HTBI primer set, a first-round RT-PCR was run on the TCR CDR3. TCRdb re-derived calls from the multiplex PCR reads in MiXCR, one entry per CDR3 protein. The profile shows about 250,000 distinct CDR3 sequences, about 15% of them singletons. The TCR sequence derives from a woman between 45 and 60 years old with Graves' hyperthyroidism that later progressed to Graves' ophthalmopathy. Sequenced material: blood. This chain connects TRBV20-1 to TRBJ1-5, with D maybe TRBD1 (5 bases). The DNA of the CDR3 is TGCAGTGCTACACCGACGGGCCCAGGGCAGCCCCAGCATTTT. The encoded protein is CSATPTGPGQPQHF.